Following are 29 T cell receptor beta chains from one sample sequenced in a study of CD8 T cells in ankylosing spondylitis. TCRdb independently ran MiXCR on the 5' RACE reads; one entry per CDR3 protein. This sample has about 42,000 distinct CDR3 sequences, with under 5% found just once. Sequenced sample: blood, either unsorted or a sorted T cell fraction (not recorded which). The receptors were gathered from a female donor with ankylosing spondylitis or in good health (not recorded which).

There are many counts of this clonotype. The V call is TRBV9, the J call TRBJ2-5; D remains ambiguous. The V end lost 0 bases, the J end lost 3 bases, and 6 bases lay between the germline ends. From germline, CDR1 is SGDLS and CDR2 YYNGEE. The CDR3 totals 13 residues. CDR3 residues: CASSVDVEETQYF. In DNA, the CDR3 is TGTGCCAGCAGCGTAGATGTTGAAGAGACCCAGTACTTC.

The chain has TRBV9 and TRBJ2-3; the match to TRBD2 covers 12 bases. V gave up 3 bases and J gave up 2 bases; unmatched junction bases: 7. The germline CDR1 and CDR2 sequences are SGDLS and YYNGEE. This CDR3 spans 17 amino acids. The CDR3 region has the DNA TGTGCCAGCAGCGCAGACGGGACTAGCGGGTACACAGATACGCAGTATTTT. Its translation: CASSADGTSGYTDTQYF.

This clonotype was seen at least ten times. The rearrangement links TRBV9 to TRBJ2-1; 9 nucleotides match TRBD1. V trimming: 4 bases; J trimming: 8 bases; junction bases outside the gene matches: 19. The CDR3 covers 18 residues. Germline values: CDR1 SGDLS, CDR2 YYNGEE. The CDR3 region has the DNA TGTGCCAGCAGCCCTCACCCCCAGACAGGGGGAAATCTCTATGAGCAGTTCTTC. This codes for CASSPHPQTGGNLYEQFF.

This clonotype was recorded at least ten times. The CDR3 protein is CASSVLGSGPLHF. CDR3 coding DNA: TGTGCCAGCAGCGTCCTAGGATCCGGCCCCCTCCACTTT. This chain links TRBV9 with TRBJ1-6; D uncertain. The CDR3 sequence is 13 residues long. V was pared by 2 bases and J by 13 bases, with 13 bases between. Germline V CDR1 and CDR2: SGDLS, YYNGEE.

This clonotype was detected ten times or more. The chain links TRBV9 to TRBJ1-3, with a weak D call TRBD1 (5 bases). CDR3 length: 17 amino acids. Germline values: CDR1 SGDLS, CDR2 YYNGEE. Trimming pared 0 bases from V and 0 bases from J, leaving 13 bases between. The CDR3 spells CASSVVEQVRSGNTIYF. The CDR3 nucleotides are TGTGCCAGCAGCGTAGTCGAACAGGTTCGCTCTGGAAACACCATATATTTT.

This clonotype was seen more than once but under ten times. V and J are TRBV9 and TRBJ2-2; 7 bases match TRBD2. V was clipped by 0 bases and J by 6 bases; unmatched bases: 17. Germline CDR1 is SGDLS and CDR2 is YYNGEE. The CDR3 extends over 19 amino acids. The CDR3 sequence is CASSVAPSKLTGGSGELFF. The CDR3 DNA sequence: TGTGCCAGCAGCGTAGCCCCAAGCAAGTTGACGGGGGGTTCCGGGGAGCTGTTTTTT.

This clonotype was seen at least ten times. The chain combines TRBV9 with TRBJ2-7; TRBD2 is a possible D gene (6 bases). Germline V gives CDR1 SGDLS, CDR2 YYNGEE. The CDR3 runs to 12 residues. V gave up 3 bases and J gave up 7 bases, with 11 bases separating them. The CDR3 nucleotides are TGTGCCAGCAGCGAACATGGAGGGGAGCAGTACTTC. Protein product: CASSEHGGEQYF.

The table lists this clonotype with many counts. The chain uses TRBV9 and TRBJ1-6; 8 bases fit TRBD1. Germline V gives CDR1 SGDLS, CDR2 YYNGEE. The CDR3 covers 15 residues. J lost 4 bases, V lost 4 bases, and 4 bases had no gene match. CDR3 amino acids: CASSRDRSYNSPLHF. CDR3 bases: TGTGCCAGCAGCCGGGACAGGTCATATAATTCACCCCTCCACTTT.

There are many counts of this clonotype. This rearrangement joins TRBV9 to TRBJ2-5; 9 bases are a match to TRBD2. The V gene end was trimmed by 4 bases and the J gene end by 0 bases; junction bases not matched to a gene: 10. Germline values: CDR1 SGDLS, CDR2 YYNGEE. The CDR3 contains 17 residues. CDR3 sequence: CASSLEGTSGYQETQYF. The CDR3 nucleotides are TGTGCCAGCAGCCTCGAGGGAACTAGCGGGTACCAAGAGACCCAGTACTTC.

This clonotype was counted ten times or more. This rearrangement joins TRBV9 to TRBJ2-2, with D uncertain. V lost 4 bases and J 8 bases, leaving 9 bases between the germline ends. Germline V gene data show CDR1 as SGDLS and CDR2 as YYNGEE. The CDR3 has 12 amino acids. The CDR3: CASSFPSGELFF. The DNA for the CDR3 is TGTGCCAGCAGCTTCCCCAGTGGGGAGCTGTTTTTT.

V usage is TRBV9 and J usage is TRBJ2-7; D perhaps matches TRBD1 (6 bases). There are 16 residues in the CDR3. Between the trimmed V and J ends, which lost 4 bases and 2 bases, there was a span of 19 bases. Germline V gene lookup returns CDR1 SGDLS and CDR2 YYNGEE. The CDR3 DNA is TGTGCCAGCAGCTCCGATTCCGGGACACCCCCCTACGAGCAGTACTTC. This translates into CASSSDSGTPPYEQYF. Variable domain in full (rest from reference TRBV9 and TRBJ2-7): DSGVTQTPKHLITATGQRVTLRCSPRSGDLSVYWYQQSLDQGLQFLIQYYNGEERAKGNILERFSAQQFPDLHSELNLSSLELGDSALYFCASSSDSGTPPYEQYFGPGTRLTVT.

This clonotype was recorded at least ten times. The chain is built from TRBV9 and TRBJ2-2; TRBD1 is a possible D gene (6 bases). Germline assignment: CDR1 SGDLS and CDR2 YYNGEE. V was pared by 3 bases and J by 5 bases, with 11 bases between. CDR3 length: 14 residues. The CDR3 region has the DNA TGTGCCAGCAGCGACGGACAGATGACCGGGGAGCTGTTTTTT. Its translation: CASSDGQMTGELFF.

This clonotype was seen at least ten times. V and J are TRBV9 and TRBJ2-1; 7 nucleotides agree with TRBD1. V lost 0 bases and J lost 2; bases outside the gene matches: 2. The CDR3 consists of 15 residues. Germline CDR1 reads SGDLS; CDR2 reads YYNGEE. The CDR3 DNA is TGTGCCAGCAGCGTAGCGCAGGGGGCCTACAATGAGCAGTTCTTC. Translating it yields CASSVAQGAYNEQFF.

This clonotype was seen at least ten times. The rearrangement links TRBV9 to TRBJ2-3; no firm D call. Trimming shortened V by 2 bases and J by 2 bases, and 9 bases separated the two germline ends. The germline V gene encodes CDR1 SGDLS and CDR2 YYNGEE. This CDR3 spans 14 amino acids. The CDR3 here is CASSVGRYTDTQYF. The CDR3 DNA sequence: TGTGCCAGCAGCGTCGGTCGCTACACAGATACGCAGTATTTT.

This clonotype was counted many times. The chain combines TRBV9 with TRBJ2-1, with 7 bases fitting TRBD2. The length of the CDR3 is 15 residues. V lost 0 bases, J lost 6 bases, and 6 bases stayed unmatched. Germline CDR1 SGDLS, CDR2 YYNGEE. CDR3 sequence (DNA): TGTGCCAGCAGCGTAGCTGGGGGGGGGGTCAATGAGCAGTTCTTC. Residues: CASSVAGGGVNEQFF.

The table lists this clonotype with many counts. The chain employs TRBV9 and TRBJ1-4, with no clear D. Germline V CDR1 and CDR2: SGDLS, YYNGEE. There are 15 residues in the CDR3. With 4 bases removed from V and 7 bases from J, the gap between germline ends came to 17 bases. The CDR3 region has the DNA TGTGCCAGCAGCCCAGACCCAATAAGAGGTGAAAAACTGTTTTTT. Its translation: CASSPDPIRGEKLFF. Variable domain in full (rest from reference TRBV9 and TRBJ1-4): DSGVTQTPKHLITATGQRVTLRCSPRSGDLSVYWYQQSLDQGLQFLIQYYNGEERAKGNILERFSAQQFPDLHSELNLSSLELGDSALYFCASSPDPIRGEKLFFGSGTQLSVL.

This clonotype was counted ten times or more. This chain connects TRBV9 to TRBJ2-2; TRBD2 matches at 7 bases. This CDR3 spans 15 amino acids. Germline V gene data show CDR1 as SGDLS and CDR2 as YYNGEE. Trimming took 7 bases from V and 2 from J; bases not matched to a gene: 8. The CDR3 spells CASVVRGENTGELFF. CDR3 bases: TGTGCCAGCGTGGTACGGGGGGAAAACACCGGGGAGCTGTTTTTT.

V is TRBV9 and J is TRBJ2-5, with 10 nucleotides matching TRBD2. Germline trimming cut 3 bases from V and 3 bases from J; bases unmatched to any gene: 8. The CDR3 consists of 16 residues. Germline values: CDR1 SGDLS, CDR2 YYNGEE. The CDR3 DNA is TGTGCCAGCAGCGCTTTAGCGGGGGGCTACAAAGAGACCCAGTACTTC. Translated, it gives CASSALAGGYKETQYF.

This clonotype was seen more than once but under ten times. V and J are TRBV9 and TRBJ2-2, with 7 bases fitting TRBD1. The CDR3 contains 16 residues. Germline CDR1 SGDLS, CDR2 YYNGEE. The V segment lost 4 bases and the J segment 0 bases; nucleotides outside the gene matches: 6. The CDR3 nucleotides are TGTGCCAGCAGCTCTTGGGGACAGCCGAACACCGGGGAGCTGTTTTTT. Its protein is CASSSWGQPNTGELFF. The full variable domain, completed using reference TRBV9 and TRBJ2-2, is DSGVTQTPKHLITATGQRVTLRCSPRSGDLSVYWYQQSLDQGLQFLIQYYNGEERAKGNILERFSAQQFPDLHSELNLSSLELGDSALYFCASSSWGQPNTGELFFGEGSRLTVL.

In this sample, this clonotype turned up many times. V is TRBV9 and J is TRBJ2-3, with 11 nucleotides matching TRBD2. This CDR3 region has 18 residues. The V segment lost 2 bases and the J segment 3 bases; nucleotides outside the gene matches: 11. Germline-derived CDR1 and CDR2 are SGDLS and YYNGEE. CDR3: CASSVTLAGGLRTDTQYF. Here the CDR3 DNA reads TGTGCCAGCAGCGTGACTTTAGCGGGGGGGCTGCGGACAGATACGCAGTATTTT.

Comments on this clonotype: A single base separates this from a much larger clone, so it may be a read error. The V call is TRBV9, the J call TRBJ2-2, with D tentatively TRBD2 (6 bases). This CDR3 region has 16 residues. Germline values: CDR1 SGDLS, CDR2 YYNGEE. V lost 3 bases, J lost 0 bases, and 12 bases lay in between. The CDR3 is CASSGAGTPNTGELFF. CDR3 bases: TGTGCCAGCAGCGGAGCCGGGACTCCGAACACCGGGGAGCTGTTTTTT.

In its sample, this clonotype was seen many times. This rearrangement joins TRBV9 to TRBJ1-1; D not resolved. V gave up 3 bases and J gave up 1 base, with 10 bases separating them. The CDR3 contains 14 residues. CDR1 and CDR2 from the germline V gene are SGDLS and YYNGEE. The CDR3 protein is CASSASVGNTEAFF. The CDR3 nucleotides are TGTGCCAGCAGCGCCTCCGTTGGGAACACTGAAGCTTTCTTT.

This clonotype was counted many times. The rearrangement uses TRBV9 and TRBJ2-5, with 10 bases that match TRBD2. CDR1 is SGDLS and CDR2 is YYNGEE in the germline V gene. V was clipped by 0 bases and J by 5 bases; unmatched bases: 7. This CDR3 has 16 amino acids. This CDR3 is CASSVASGGPGETQYF. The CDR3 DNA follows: TGTGCCAGCAGCGTAGCTAGCGGGGGACCTGGGGAGACCCAGTACTTC.

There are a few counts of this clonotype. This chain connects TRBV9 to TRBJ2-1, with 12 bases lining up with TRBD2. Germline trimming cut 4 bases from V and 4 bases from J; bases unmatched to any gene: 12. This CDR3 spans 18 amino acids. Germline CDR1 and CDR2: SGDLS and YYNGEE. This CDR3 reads CASSPKVSLAGGYNEQFF. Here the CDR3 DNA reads TGTGCCAGCAGCCCAAAGGTGTCACTAGCGGGGGGTTACAATGAGCAGTTCTTC.

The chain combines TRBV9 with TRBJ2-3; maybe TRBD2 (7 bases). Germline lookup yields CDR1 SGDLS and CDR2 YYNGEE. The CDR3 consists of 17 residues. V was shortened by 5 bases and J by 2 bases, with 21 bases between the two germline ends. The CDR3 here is CASSSLGGGTHTDTQYF. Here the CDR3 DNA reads TGTGCCAGCAGTTCCCTCGGCGGGGGCACCCACACAGATACGCAGTATTTT.

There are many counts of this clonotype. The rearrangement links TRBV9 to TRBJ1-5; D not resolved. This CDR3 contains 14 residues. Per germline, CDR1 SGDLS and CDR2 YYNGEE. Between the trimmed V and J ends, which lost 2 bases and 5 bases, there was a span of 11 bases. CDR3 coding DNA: TGTGCCAGCAGCGTTTCCTCTGGGGATCAGCCCCAGCATTTT. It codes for CASSVSSGDQPQHF.

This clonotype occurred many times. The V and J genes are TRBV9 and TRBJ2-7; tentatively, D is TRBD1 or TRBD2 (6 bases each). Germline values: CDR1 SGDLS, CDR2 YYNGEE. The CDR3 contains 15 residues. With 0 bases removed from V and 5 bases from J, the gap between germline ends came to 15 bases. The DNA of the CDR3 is TGTGCCAGCAGCGTAGTGGGGGGCGCAGTCGACGAGCAGTACTTC. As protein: CASSVVGGAVDEQYF.

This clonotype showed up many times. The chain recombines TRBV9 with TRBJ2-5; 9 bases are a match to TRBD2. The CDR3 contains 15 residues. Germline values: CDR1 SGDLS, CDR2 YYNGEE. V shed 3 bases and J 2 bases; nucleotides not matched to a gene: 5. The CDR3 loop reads CASSAGLARQETQYF. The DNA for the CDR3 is TGTGCCAGCAGCGCAGGACTAGCGAGACAAGAGACCCAGTACTTC.

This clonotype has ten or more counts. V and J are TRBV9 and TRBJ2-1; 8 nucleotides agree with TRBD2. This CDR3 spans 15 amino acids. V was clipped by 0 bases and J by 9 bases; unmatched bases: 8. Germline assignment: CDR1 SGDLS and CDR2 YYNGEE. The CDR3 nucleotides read TGTGCCAGCAGCGTAGGTGGCGGGGGGTCCTCTGAGCAGTTCTTC. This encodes CASSVGGGGSSEQFF.